This T cell receptor (beta chain) is from a study of response to subunit inactivated influenza vaccine. A single record per CDR3 protein comes from TCRdb applying MiXCR to the RT-PCR reads. The sample holds around 650,000 distinct CDR3 sequences, roughly 14% seen once. Study findings and constraints: Each seasonal influenza vaccination, the authors suggested, recruits few new T cells.

In its sample, this clonotype was seen many times. Antigen: not known. The germline V gene has CDR1 MDHEN and CDR2 SYDVKM. CDR3 length: 14 amino acids. V was shortened by 6 bases and J by 1 base, with 13 bases between the two germline ends. This chain links TRBV28 with TRBJ2-7, with D unclear. The sequence was obtained from a man aged 50-60 years who received an inactivated influenza vaccine. The starting material was PBMCs from blood, obtained less than 13 days after vaccination. The CDR3 spells CASRLTTSSYEQYF. The CDR3 nucleotides are TGTGCCAGCAGGCTAACCACCTCTTCCTACGAGCAGTACTTC. Complete variable domain (other parts from reference TRBV28 and TRBJ2-7): DVKVTQSSRYLVKRTGEKVFLECVQDMDHENMFWYRQDPGLGLRLIYFSYDVKMKEKGDIPEGYSVSREKKERFSLILESASTNQTSMYLCASRLTTSSYEQYFGPGTRLTVT.